These T cell receptor beta chains were read from a single sample in a study of shared clonotypes between healthy human individuals. Clones were sequenced by immunoSEQ multiplex PCR, and TCRdb holds only the in-frame ones, with some missing. The sample yields 1.5 million to 2.5 million clones, about 95% seen once. The sample consisted of naive CD8+ T cells sorted from blood. The receptors were gathered from a man younger than 35 in good health. Each CDR3 is given with its conserved first and last residue. The D gene is left open where the match is weak. Only some rows state a clone size, as once, few, many or a class for expanded clones.

abundance: once; j_gene: TRBJ2-5; d_gene: NA; v_gene: TRBV10-3; CDR3nt: TGTGCCATCAGTGTAGGCAGACAAGAGACCCAGTACTTC; CDR3aa: CAISVGRQETQYF
abundance: NA; j_gene: TRBJ2-3; d_gene: TRBD1; v_gene: TRBV6-1; CDR3nt: TGTGCCAGCAGTGAGTGGGACAGGGGTGATGGCACAGATACGCAGTATTTT; CDR3aa: CASSEWDRGDGTDTQYF
abundance: NA; j_gene: TRBJ2-7; d_gene: NA; v_gene: TRBV27; CDR3nt: TGTGCCAGCAGTTGGGGGGCTGGGGAGAGGTACTACGAGCAGTACTTC; CDR3aa: CASSWGAGERYYEQYF
abundance: NA; j_gene: TRBJ2-7; d_gene: TRBD1; v_gene: TRBV5-6; CDR3nt: TGTGCCAGCAGCCCCATTGGACAGGATGGACCCTACGAGCAGTACTTC; CDR3aa: CASSPIGQDGPYEQYF
abundance: NA; j_gene: TRBJ1-5; d_gene: NA; v_gene: TRBV4-2; CDR3nt: TGTGCCAGCAGCCCGTCTTTAGATAGCAATCAGCCCCAGCATTTT; CDR3aa: CASSPSLDSNQPQHF
abundance: NA; j_gene: TRBJ1-3; d_gene: NA; v_gene: TRBV9; CDR3nt: TGTGCCAGCAGCGTAGATGGGGCTCCCGGAAACACCATATATTTT; CDR3aa: CASSVDGAPGNTIYF
abundance: NA; j_gene: TRBJ2-7; d_gene: NA; v_gene: TRBV6-5; CDR3nt: TGTGCCAGCAGTTACTGGCAGAGCTCCTACGAGCAGTACTTC; CDR3aa: CASSYWQSSYEQYF
abundance: once; j_gene: TRBJ2-7; d_gene: NA; v_gene: TRBV4-1; CDR3nt: TGCGCCAGCAGCCAAGAAATTGGGGACCGAGTGGGCGAGCAGTACTTC; CDR3aa: CASSQEIGDRVGEQYF
abundance: once; j_gene: TRBJ2-5; d_gene: TRBD2; v_gene: TRBV5-4; CDR3nt: TGTGCCAGCAGCTCGGGACTAGCGGTAGAGACCCGGTACTTC; CDR3aa: CASSSGLAVETRYF
abundance: NA; j_gene: TRBJ1-6; d_gene: NA; v_gene: TRBV6-5; CDR3nt: TGTGCCAGCAGGCTCGATAATTCACCCCTCCACTTT; CDR3aa: CASRLDNSPLHF
abundance: NA; j_gene: TRBJ2-7; d_gene: NA; v_gene: TRBV2; CDR3nt: TGTGCCAGCAGTGACCTGCTCGAGCAGTACTTC; CDR3aa: CASSDLLEQYF
abundance: NA; j_gene: TRBJ1-6; d_gene: NA; v_gene: TRBV7-9; CDR3nt: TGTGCCAGCAGCTTAGAAAATTCACCCCTCCACTTT; CDR3aa: CASSLENSPLHF
abundance: NA; j_gene: TRBJ1-1; d_gene: NA; v_gene: TRBV9; CDR3nt: TGTGCCAGCAGCGTAGGGGGTTGGACTGAAGCTTTCTTT; CDR3aa: CASSVGGWTEAFF
abundance: NA; j_gene: TRBJ2-2; d_gene: NA; v_gene: TRBV27; CDR3nt: TGTGCCAGCAACCGCTCGGGGACTCTCGCGAACACCGGGGAGCTGTTTTTT; CDR3aa: CASNRSGTLANTGELFF
abundance: NA; j_gene: TRBJ2-7; d_gene: TRBD1; v_gene: TRBV7-2; CDR3nt: TGTGCCAGCAGCTTAGCGGGACAGGGCCCAAACGAGCAGTACTTC; CDR3aa: CASSLAGQGPNEQYF
abundance: NA; j_gene: TRBJ1-5; d_gene: TRBD1; v_gene: TRBV19; CDR3nt: TGTGCCAGTAGTGATGGACAGGGGAATCAGCCCCAGCATTTT; CDR3aa: CASSDGQGNQPQHF
abundance: NA; j_gene: TRBJ2-1; d_gene: NA; v_gene: TRBV27; CDR3nt: TGTGCCAGCAGGGACAGCGGCTACAATGAGCAGTTCTTC; CDR3aa: CASRDSGYNEQFF
abundance: once; j_gene: TRBJ2-7; d_gene: TRBD1; v_gene: TRBV6-6; CDR3nt: TGTGCCAGCAGCCCCACCGGGACAGGGGCCAACTACGAGCAGTACTTC; CDR3aa: CASSPTGTGANYEQYF
abundance: NA; j_gene: TRBJ2-1; d_gene: NA; v_gene: TRBV11-1; CDR3nt: TGTGCCAGCAGCTTATGGGGGAACAATGAGCAGTTCTTC; CDR3aa: CASSLWGNNEQFF
abundance: NA; j_gene: TRBJ2-3; d_gene: NA; v_gene: TRBV27; CDR3nt: TGTGCCAGCAGGAGGGAGGACCTTACGGCGGATACGCAGTATTTT; CDR3aa: CASRREDLTADTQYF
abundance: NA; j_gene: TRBJ2-1; d_gene: TRBD2; v_gene: TRBV27; CDR3nt: TGTGCCAGCAGTTTGGCGGGAGCCCTCGGGAATGAGCAGTTCTTC; CDR3aa: CASSLAGALGNEQFF
abundance: NA; j_gene: TRBJ2-1; d_gene: TRBD1; v_gene: TRBV9; CDR3nt: TGTGCCAGCAGCGAGGGGACAGGGGGTAGGCGGGAGCAGTTCTTC; CDR3aa: CASSEGTGGRREQFF
abundance: NA; j_gene: TRBJ1-2; d_gene: NA; v_gene: TRBV2; CDR3nt: TGTGCCAGCAGTGAGAGTATGGGTGACATGCACTATGGCTACACCTTC; CDR3aa: CASSESMGDMHYGYTF
abundance: NA; j_gene: TRBJ2-1; d_gene: TRBD1; v_gene: TRBV5-1; CDR3nt: TGCGCCAGCAGCTACACAGGGGGCAATGAGCAGTTCTTC; CDR3aa: CASSYTGGNEQFF
abundance: NA; j_gene: TRBJ1-1; d_gene: NA; v_gene: TRBV19; CDR3nt: TGTGCCAGTAGTATAGCAGGGTTAAACACTGAAGCTTTCTTT; CDR3aa: CASSIAGLNTEAFF
abundance: NA; j_gene: TRBJ2-2; d_gene: NA; v_gene: TRBV7-2; CDR3nt: TGTGCCAGCAGCTTAGACTACCCCGCGAACACCGGGGAGCTGTTTTTT; CDR3aa: CASSLDYPANTGELFF
abundance: NA; j_gene: TRBJ1-1; d_gene: NA; v_gene: TRBV6-4; CDR3nt: TGTGCCAGCATAGGTGGAGTGACTGAAGCTTTCTTT; CDR3aa: CASIGGVTEAFF
abundance: NA; j_gene: TRBJ1-2; d_gene: NA; v_gene: TRBV2; CDR3nt: TGTGCCAGCAGTGAATACGGGGCGAGCTATGGCTACACCTTC; CDR3aa: CASSEYGASYGYTF
abundance: NA; j_gene: TRBJ1-1; d_gene: NA; v_gene: TRBV4-1; CDR3nt: TGCGCCAGCAGCCAAGGGGGGGGCTCTGAAGCTTTCTTT; CDR3aa: CASSQGGGSEAFF
abundance: NA; j_gene: TRBJ1-2; d_gene: TRBD1; v_gene: TRBV7-9; CDR3nt: TGTGCCAGCAGCTCTACCGGGACAGGACCACTCCTCTATGGCTACACCTTC; CDR3aa: CASSSTGTGPLLYGYTF
abundance: NA; j_gene: TRBJ2-7; d_gene: TRBD2; v_gene: TRBV27; CDR3nt: TGTGCCAGCAGTTTTGGCGGGGGGGCCTACGAGCAGTACTTC; CDR3aa: CASSFGGGAYEQYF
abundance: NA; j_gene: TRBJ2-7; d_gene: NA; v_gene: TRBV5-5; CDR3nt: TGTGCCAGCAGCTTGGGCGACGGGGGCGAGCAGTACTTC; CDR3aa: CASSLGDGGEQYF
abundance: NA; j_gene: TRBJ2-1; d_gene: NA; v_gene: TRBV19; CDR3nt: TGTGCCAGTAGTGTTAATCCAGGGTTTTCTCTTTACAATGAGCAGTTCTTC; CDR3aa: CASSVNPGFSLYNEQFF
abundance: NA; j_gene: TRBJ2-7; d_gene: NA; v_gene: TRBV11-3; CDR3nt: TGTGCCAGCAGCAACGGACAACACTACGAGCAGTACTTC; CDR3aa: CASSNGQHYEQYF
abundance: NA; j_gene: TRBJ2-3; d_gene: NA; v_gene: TRBV10-3; CDR3nt: TGTGCCATCAGTGCCCCCTCACGGAGGGGCACGCAGTATTTT; CDR3aa: CAISAPSRRGTQYF
abundance: NA; j_gene: TRBJ1-1; d_gene: NA; v_gene: TRBV30; CDR3nt: TGTGCCTGGATCAACCCTCGGGGGCCAATGAACACTGAAGCTTTCTTT; CDR3aa: CAWINPRGPMNTEAFF
abundance: NA; j_gene: TRBJ2-5; d_gene: NA; v_gene: TRBV7-6; CDR3nt: TGTGCCAGCAGCTTAGGCGGTTTCCAACAAGAGACCCAGTACTTC; CDR3aa: CASSLGGFQQETQYF
abundance: NA; j_gene: TRBJ2-7; d_gene: NA; v_gene: TRBV2; CDR3nt: TGTGCCAGCAGTCCGGGCTTACTCTACGAGCAGTACTTC; CDR3aa: CASSPGLLYEQYF
abundance: once; j_gene: TRBJ2-7; d_gene: TRBD1; v_gene: TRBV19; CDR3nt: TGTGCCAGTTCATGGGACAGGGGGTACGAGCAGTACTTC; CDR3aa: CASSWDRGYEQYF
abundance: NA; j_gene: TRBJ1-2; d_gene: TRBD1; v_gene: TRBV29-1; CDR3nt: TGCAGCGTTGAAGCCCCCGGACAGGTGCCTTATGGCTACACCTTC; CDR3aa: CSVEAPGQVPYGYTF
abundance: NA; j_gene: TRBJ2-7; d_gene: NA; v_gene: TRBV2; CDR3nt: TGTGCCAGTCTCGAAACATCCTCCTACGAGCAGTACTTC; CDR3aa: CASLETSSYEQYF
abundance: NA; j_gene: TRBJ2-7; d_gene: NA; v_gene: TRBV5-1; CDR3nt: TGCGCCAGCAGCTTGAGGGCAGGTCGGTCCTACGAGCAGTACTTC; CDR3aa: CASSLRAGRSYEQYF
abundance: NA; j_gene: TRBJ2-7; d_gene: TRBD2; v_gene: TRBV7-2; CDR3nt: TGTGCCAGCAGCATCTCATCCGGAGGACTAGCGGGGGCCTACGAGCAGTACTTC; CDR3aa: CASSISSGGLAGAYEQYF
abundance: NA; j_gene: TRBJ2-7; d_gene: TRBD2; v_gene: TRBV4-3; CDR3nt: TGCGCCAGCAGCCAAGATCTGCTAGCGGGAGAGCTCTCCTACGAGCAGTACTTC; CDR3aa: CASSQDLLAGELSYEQYF
abundance: NA; j_gene: TRBJ2-7; d_gene: TRBD2; v_gene: TRBV10-3; CDR3nt: TGTGCCATCAGTGCCACCGAGGCGACTAGCGGTTACGAGCAGTACTTC; CDR3aa: CAISATEATSGYEQYF
abundance: NA; j_gene: TRBJ2-7; d_gene: NA; v_gene: TRBV19; CDR3nt: TGTGCCAGTAGACCGGGACACCTGAGCTCCTACGAGCAGTACTTC; CDR3aa: CASRPGHLSSYEQYF
abundance: NA; j_gene: TRBJ2-7; d_gene: TRBD1; v_gene: TRBV6-1; CDR3nt: TGTGCCAGCAGTCCCTCCGGGACAGGGATAGACGAGCAGTACTTC; CDR3aa: CASSPSGTGIDEQYF
abundance: NA; j_gene: TRBJ1-5; d_gene: NA; v_gene: TRBV28; CDR3nt: TGTGCCAGCAGTTTGATTGAAGTGGACCCCCGTTTAATCGGGCCCCAGCATTTT; CDR3aa: CASSLIEVDPRLIGPQHF
abundance: NA; j_gene: TRBJ1-3; d_gene: NA; v_gene: TRBV30; CDR3nt: TGTGCCTGGAGTGGAGGAATAGTCGGAAACACCATATATTTT; CDR3aa: CAWSGGIVGNTIYF
abundance: NA; j_gene: TRBJ2-3; d_gene: NA; v_gene: TRBV7-9; CDR3nt: TGTGCCAGCAGCTTAGTGGTAGCTCCCCTGGCAGATACGCAGTATTTT; CDR3aa: CASSLVVAPLADTQYF
abundance: NA; j_gene: TRBJ1-2; d_gene: NA; v_gene: TRBV6-6; CDR3nt: TGTGCCAGCAGTCGGATCCAGGGTTACGGCGGCTACACCTTC; CDR3aa: CASSRIQGYGGYTF